The 15 T cell receptor delta chains given below trace back to one sample, sequenced in a study of gamma-delta chains in newborns, infants, children. TCRdb redid clone calling on the reads using CATT. The sample consists of 4,900 or so delta-chain clones, around 4.2% of them appearing once. Sequencing input: blood. Every receptor here comes from a child who was a newborn, infant or young child, either healthy, febrile or measles-vaccinated (not recorded which).

In this sample, this clone turned up a few times. The translated DNA and TCRdb's protein are not identical at residue 18; the protein here was translated from the DNA. The V call is TRDV1, the J call TRDJ3; 12 nucleotides align to TRDD3. The CDR3 extends over 20 amino acids. From germline, CDR1 is TSWWSYY and CDR2 QGS. CDR3 in DNA: TGTGCTCTTGGGGAACTTCGTACTGGGGGATACTCCTGGGACACCCGACAGACGTTTTTC. It encodes CALGELRTGGYSWDTRQTFF.

This clone came up a few times. The protein TCRdb gives is from a much larger clone and does not agree with this DNA's translation at residue 5, likely a read error; the protein shown here comes from the DNA. This chain joins TRDV2 and TRDJ3; 11 bases agree with TRDD3. This CDR3 spans 19 amino acids. CDR1 GEAIGNYY and CDR2 EKD come from the germline V gene. V was clipped by 3 bases and J by 5 bases; unmatched bases: 11. The CDR3 sequence: CACDAGGYNCSRDTRQMFF. The CDR3 DNA sequence: TGTGCCTGTGACGCTGGGGGATACAACTGTTCCCGGGACACCCGACAGATGTTTTTC.

Details on this clone: TCRdb's listed protein matches a much larger clone and diverges from this DNA's translation at residue 13, likely through a read error; the protein shown comes from the DNA. The rearrangement uses TRDV1 and TRDJ1; 7 positions agree with TRDD3. CDR1 and CDR2 (germline): TSWWSYY, QGS. With 0 bases clipped from V and 10 bases from J, the junction kept 14 bases outside the gene matches. The CDR3 runs to 16 residues. The DNA for the CDR3 is TGTGCTCTTGGGGAACTAAGAGGATGGGGGAACCATAGACTCATCTTT. It specifies CALGELRGWGNHRLIF.

Worth noting for this clone: A much larger clone differs by one base, so this may be a read error. The sample contains more than one DNA sequence encoding this CDR3. CDR3 nucleotide sequence: TGTGCCTGTGACACCGGTACTGGGGGATACGCCCTCTCTTGGGACACCCGACAGATGTTTTTC. Encoded protein: CACDTGTGGYALSWDTRQMFF. This sequence joins TRDV2 and TRDJ3; the match to TRDD3 covers 13 bases. Germline CDR1 GEAIGNYY, CDR2 EKD. This CDR3 has 21 residues. The J segment lost 4 bases and the V segment lost 0 bases, leaving 11 bases of the junction unmatched.

Note on this clone: A much larger clone is a single base away; this may be a read error. This chain links TRDV1 with TRDJ1, with D possibly being TRDD2 (9 bases). Germline CDR1 reads TSWWSYY; CDR2 reads QGS. The CDR3 is made up of 24 amino acids. CDR3 residues: CALGELKGPSYEGYAQAYTNKLIF. For the CDR3, the DNA is TGTGCTCTTGGGGAACTAAAGGGGCCTTCCTACGAGGGATACGCCCAGGCGTACACCAATAAACTCATCTTT.

About this clone itself: TCRdb attributes to this sequence the protein of a much larger clone, which differs from the DNA translation at residue 4; a read error is likely, and the protein displayed is translated from the DNA. The gene calls are TRDV2 and TRDJ3; 8 nucleotides match TRDD3. The CDR3 covers 19 residues. Germline V gives CDR1 GEAIGNYY, CDR2 EKD. In DNA, the CDR3 is TGTGCCTGTGGCACCGGGGAAGGGGGATACTCCTGGGACACCCGACAGATGTTTTTC. As protein: CACGTGEGGYSWDTRQMFF.

Concerning this clone itself: The protein TCRdb gives is from a much larger clone and does not agree with this DNA's translation at residue 14, likely a read error; the protein shown here comes from the DNA. V gene TRDV1 combines with J gene TRDJ1, with 7 nucleotides matching TRDD2. Germline V gene data show CDR1 as TSWWSYY and CDR2 as QGS. The CDR3 is 17 amino acids. This CDR3 reads CALGDRAFPTGTDELIF. CDR3 bases: TGTGCTCTTGGGGACCGGGCCTTTCCTACAGGCACCGATGAACTCATCTTT.

Worth noting for this clone: A read error likely explains this, since a far larger clone differs by one base. The chain uses TRDV1 and TRDJ1, with a weak D call TRDD2 (6 bases). The V and J ends lost 1 base and 0 bases respectively, with 27 bases between them. CDR3 length: 21 residues. CDR1 and CDR2 (germline): TSWWSYY, QGS. The CDR3 loop reads CALGEPPSHLYYGLYTDKLIF. DNA of the CDR3: TGTGCTCTTGGGGAACCACCTTCCCACTTGTATTACGGACTGTACACCGATAAACTCATCTTT.

A note on this clone: Translating this DNA gives a protein that differs at residue 8 from the TCRdb one, which belongs to a much larger clone; a read error is likely, and the protein shown is this translation. This chain joins TRDV3 and TRDJ3, with TRDD3 matching 8 bases. Germline values: CDR1 TVYSNPD, CDR2 GDNSRS (reference sequence). V gave up 4 bases and J gave up 0 bases; unmatched junction bases: 8. The CDR3 has 17 amino acids. CDR3 loop: CASKLGGTSWDTRQMFF. The CDR3 coding sequence is TGTGCCTCAAAACTGGGGGGCACCTCCTGGGACACCCGACAGATGTTTTTC.

This clone came up a few times. The protein held in TCRdb is that of a much larger clone and does not match this DNA's translation at residue 16, likely because of a read error; the protein shown is translated from the DNA. The V and J genes are TRDV1 and TRDJ2, with 10 bases identical to TRDD3. Germline V CDR1 and CDR2: TSWWSYY, QGS. The CDR3 length is 20 residues. The V segment lost 1 base and the J segment 10 bases; nucleotides outside the gene matches: 21. This CDR3 reads CALGERGRVITGGSAEQLFF. The CDR3 nucleotides read TGTGCTCTTGGGGAACGGGGGAGGGTAATTACTGGGGGATCTGCAGAACAACTCTTCTTT.

This clone has only a few counts. With a far larger clone one base away, a read error is the likely cause. Other nucleotide sequences from this sample produce the same CDR3. V usage is TRDV2 and J usage is TRDJ3; a weak D match, TRDD3 (5 bases). In germline, CDR1 is GEAIGNYY, CDR2 EKD. The CDR3 loop spans 19 amino acids. The CDR3 protein is CACDTAGGPPSWDTRQMFF. The CDR3 nucleotides are TGTGCCTGCGACACCGCAGGGGGCCCACCCTCCTGGGACACCCGACAGATGTTTTTC.

A few counts support this clone. TCRdb has a much larger clone's protein, which differs at residue 11 from the translation of this DNA, likely because of a read error; what is shown is the protein translated from the DNA. This sequence joins TRDV1 and TRDJ1; 12 bases map to TRDD3. Trimming at V came to 0 bases and at J to 8 bases, leaving 16 bases not matched to a gene. The CDR3 runs to 19 residues. In germline, CDR1 is TSWWSYY, CDR2 QGS. The CDR3 sequence: CALGELFFRSPGGYGKLIF. CDR3 DNA: TGTGCTCTTGGGGAACTGTTCTTCCGAAGTCCTGGGGGATACGGGAAACTCATCTTT.

This clone was picked up a small number of times. With a far larger clone one base away, a read error is the likely cause. In the same sample, other DNA sequences code for this CDR3. J is TRDJ3 and V is TRDV1; D is possibly TRDD3 (5 bases). The CDR3 is made up of 17 amino acids. Germline CDR1 TSWWSYY, CDR2 QGS. V was clipped by 4 bases and J by 1 base, with 11 bases between them. DNA of the CDR3: TGTGCTCTTGGGGGGCTTACTGGATCCTGGGACACCCGACAGATGTTTTTC. The encoded protein is CALGGLTGSWDTRQMFF.

Remarks on this clone: This DNA's translation differs at residue 11 from TCRdb's protein, which comes from a much larger clone; a read error is likely, and the protein shown is translated from the DNA. The gene calls are TRDV2 and TRDJ2; a possible D gene is TRDD2 (6 bases). CDR1 and CDR2 (germline): GEAIGNYY, EKD. CDR3 length equals 18 residues. V lost 3 bases to trimming and J lost 3 bases, with 22 bases between them. Written as DNA, the CDR3 is TGTGCCTGTGACCCCATTCCTAACCGTCTGACTCTGACAGCACAACTCTTCTTT. This gives the protein CACDPIPNRLTLTAQLFF.

This clone was picked up a small number of times. A much larger clonotype is one base distant, so this may be a read error. The V and J genes are TRDV3 and TRDJ3, with 8 positions matching TRDD3. Germline V gene data show CDR1 as TVYSNPD and CDR2 as GDNSRS (reference sequence). The CDR3 is 17 residues long. The CDR3 DNA reads TGTGCCTACCTGGGGATACACAGCTCCTGGTACACCCGACAGATGTTTTTC. It is translated as CAYLGIHSSWYTRQMFF. Full variable domain (outside the CDR3, taken from reference TRDV3 and TRDJ3): CDKVTQSSPDQTVASGSEVVLLCTYDTVYSNPDLFWYRIRPDYSFQFVFYGDNSRSEGADFTQGRFSVKHILTQKAFHLVISPVRTEDSATYYCAYLGIHSSWYTRQMFFGTGIKLFVEP.